Following are 28 T cell receptor beta chains from one sample sequenced in a study of blood T cell repertoires in COVID-19. TCRdb's copy holds only in-frame clones and misses some; the assay was immunoSEQ multiplex PCR. The sample has under 300,000 clones, just under 85% seen once; the top ten hold under 5%. The sequencing sample was made of peripheral blood. These receptors came from a man aged 45-60 years with acute or convalescent COVID-19.

The chain uses TRBV27 and TRBJ2-1, with D maybe TRBD2 (5 bases). Germline CDR1 reads MNHEY; CDR2 reads SMNVEV (reference sequence). V was trimmed by 6 bases and J by 9 bases, leaving 15 bases between them. The CDR3 loop spans 13 amino acids. The CDR3 DNA reads as TGTGCCAGCAGACCCGGAGGTTGGGGTGAGCAGTTCTTC. It encodes CASRPGGWGEQFF.

The chain employs TRBV6-5 and TRBJ1-1, with TRBD1 identical over 8 bases. J was trimmed by 6 bases and V by 0 bases; bases with no gene match: 9. The V gene's germline CDR1 is MNHEY and CDR2 SVGAGI. CDR3 length: 16 residues. CDR3 in DNA: TGTGCCAGCAGTTACTCGGGGTTCAGGGGGCCGGCTGAAGCTTTCTTT. It translates to CASSYSGFRGPAEAFF.

The chain joins TRBV6-5 to TRBJ1-1; 10 bases align to TRBD1. The V gene's germline CDR1 is MNHEY and CDR2 SVGAGI. The CDR3 covers 14 residues. The V segment lost 7 bases and the J segment 3 bases; nucleotides outside the gene matches: 5. CDR3 nucleotides: TGTGCCAGCACCTTCGGACAGGGGGACACTGAAGCTTTCTTT. It is translated as CASTFGQGDTEAFF.

The genes are TRBV10-2 and TRBJ1-1; 8 bases are shared with TRBD1. J gave up 6 bases and V 6 bases, and 6 bases lay outside the gene matches. Germline-derived CDR1 and CDR2 are WSHSY and SAAADI. This CDR3 region has 13 residues. Here the CDR3 reads CASRAGGQSEAFF. As DNA, the CDR3 is TGCGCCAGCAGGGCAGGGGGCCAGTCTGAAGCTTTCTTT.

The chain uses TRBV6-5 and TRBJ1-2; D is possibly TRBD1 (5 bases). V gave up 6 bases and J gave up 8 bases, with 16 bases separating them. This CDR3 is 13 amino acids long. The germline CDR1 and CDR2 sequences are MNHEY and SVGAGI. The CDR3 loop reads CASSTDRIHGYTF. In DNA form, the CDR3 reads TGTGCCAGCAGCACCGACAGAATCCACGGCTACACCTTC.

The V and J genes are TRBV3-1 (or the pseudogene TRBV3-2) and TRBJ1-5, with no clear D. V was clipped by 3 bases and J by 0 bases, with 18 bases between them. The CDR3 contains 18 residues. Germline V gives CDR1 LGHDT, CDR2 YNNKEL (reference sequence). In DNA, the CDR3 is TGTGCCAGCAGCCAGGATCCTCGGCGGGGAGGTAGCAATCAGCCCCAGCATTTT. Residues: CASSQDPRRGGSNQPQHF.

This rearrangement joins TRBV19 to TRBJ2-1; 8 bases are a match to TRBD1. CDR1 is LNHDA and CDR2 is SQIVND in the germline V gene (reference sequence). The CDR3 consists of 15 residues. The V and J ends lost 4 bases and 1 base, in that order; junction bases with no gene match: 3. In nucleotides, the CDR3 is TGTGCCAGTAGTACGGACAGGGAATCCTACAATGAGCAGTTCTTC. Translating gives CASSTDRESYNEQFF.

This chain links TRBV6-6 with TRBJ2-5; D is undetermined. The V end was cut by 0 bases, the J end by 2 bases, with 7 bases between. The germline gives CDR1 MNHNY, CDR2 SVGAGI (reference sequence). The CDR3 has 14 residues. For the CDR3, the DNA is TGTGCCAGCAGTTACTCGACTCCACAAGAGACCCAGTACTTC. Its translation: CASSYSTPQETQYF.

V gene TRBV27 combines with J gene TRBJ2-1; 10 bases are a match to TRBD1. V trimming: 4 bases; J trimming: 4 bases; junction bases outside the gene matches: 7. The germline gives CDR1 MNHEY, CDR2 SMNVEV (reference sequence). This CDR3 is 16 amino acids long. The CDR3 is CASSSSGTGAYNEQFF. CDR3 nucleotides: TGTGCCAGCAGTTCCTCCGGGACAGGGGCTTACAATGAGCAGTTCTTC.

V is TRBV18 and J is TRBJ1-5, with 11 bases aligning to TRBD1. The CDR3 runs 15 residues. V gave up 6 bases and J gave up 4 bases; unmatched junction bases: 5. Germline lookup yields CDR1 KGHSH and CDR2 LQKENI. CDR3 residues: CASSLGTGGNQPQHF. CDR3 nucleotides: TGTGCCAGCTCCCTTGGGACAGGGGGTAATCAGCCCCAGCATTTT.

The chain couples TRBV6-5 to TRBJ1-3, with TRBD1 identical over 9 bases. V dropped 2 bases and J dropped 0; count of bases not matched to a gene: 2. This CDR3 is 16 amino acids long. The germline V gene encodes CDR1 MNHEY and CDR2 SVGAGI. CDR3 DNA sequence: TGTGCCAGCAGTTACGGGACAGGGACCTCTGGAAACACCATATATTTT. As protein: CASSYGTGTSGNTIYF.

As DNA, the CDR3 is TGTGCCTGGACGTATTCCGACAGGTATTCCGAGCAGTACTTC. Translating gives CAWTYSDRYSEQYF. V and J are TRBV30 and TRBJ2-7; tentatively, D is TRBD1 (6 bases). The CDR3 contains 14 residues. Trimming pared 4 bases from V and 6 bases from J, leaving 19 bases between. Germline assignment: CDR1 GTSNPN and CDR2 SVGIG (reference sequence). The whole variable domain, filled in from reference TRBV30 and TRBJ2-7, reads SQTIHQWPATLVQPVGSPLSLECTVEGTSNPNLYWYRQAAGRGLQLLFYSVGIGQISSEVPQNLSASRPQDRQFILSSKKLLLSDSGFYLCAWTYSDRYSEQYFGPGTRLTVT.

In its sample, this clone was seen once. V gene TRBV11-3 combines with J gene TRBJ2-1; 14 nucleotides agree with TRBD2. Germline CDR1 SGHNT, CDR2 YENEEA. After removal of 5 bases from V and 7 bases from J, the junction contained 7 bases not matched to a gene. CDR3 size: 16 residues. The DNA of the CDR3 is TGTGCCAGCAGCCGACTAGCGGGAGGGAAACGGAATGAGCAGTTCTTC. Translating gives CASSRLAGGKRNEQFF.

Here the CDR3 reads CASSFPGLWEQYF. The CDR3 nucleotides read TGTGCCAGCAGCTTTCCGGGACTGTGGGAGCAGTACTTC. The V gene is TRBV7-9, the J gene TRBJ2-7, with D perhaps TRBD2 (6 bases). The CDR3 loop spans 13 amino acids. V lost 3 bases and J 7 bases, leaving 13 bases between the germline ends. The germline gives CDR1 SEHNR, CDR2 FQNEAQ (reference sequence).

The rearrangement links TRBV24-1 to TRBJ2-1; D unresolved. Deletions cut 1 base from V and 1 base from J, with 4 bases between. The CDR3 contains 14 residues. Germline V CDR1 and CDR2: KGHDR, SFDVKD. The CDR3: CATSDFPSYNEQFF. Written as DNA, the CDR3 is TGTGCCACCAGTGATTTCCCTTCCTACAATGAGCAGTTCTTC.

This clone was picked up one time. This chain links TRBV19 with TRBJ2-1; 8 nucleotides match TRBD2. V was pared by 9 bases and J by 9 bases, with 7 bases of the junction left unmatched. CDR3 length equals 12 residues. Looked up from germline, CDR1 is LNHDA and CDR2 is SQIVND (reference sequence). The CDR3 DNA reads TGTGCCAGCCGGCGGGGGGCGCGTGAGCAGTTCTTC. This gives the protein CASRRGAREQFF.

This clone occurred a few times. V usage is TRBV2 and J usage is TRBJ2-1; TRBD1 agrees at 8 bases. This CDR3 has 13 residues. Germline trimming cut 5 bases from V and 7 bases from J; bases unmatched to any gene: 4. CDR1 and CDR2 from the germline V gene are SNHLY and FYNNEI. The CDR3, as DNA: TGTGCCAGCAGTTATAGACAGGGGAATGAGCAGTTCTTC. It specifies CASSYRQGNEQFF.

This chain links TRBV5-1 with TRBJ2-3; 7 positions match TRBD1. The germline V gene encodes CDR1 SGHRS and CDR2 YFSETQ. Trimming cost V 4 bases and J 0 bases; bases outside gene matches: 5. The CDR3 is 15 residues long. CDR3 in amino acids: CASSPTGVSTDTQYF. Here the CDR3 DNA reads TGCGCCAGCAGCCCCACAGGGGTGAGCACAGATACGCAGTATTTT.

The sample holds one count of this clone. CDR3 region: CASSWTGGGQPQHF. The CDR3, as DNA: TGTGCCAGCAGCTGGACGGGGGGGGGTCAGCCCCAGCATTTT. This sequence joins TRBV27 and TRBJ1-5, with D perhaps TRBD1 (5 bases). Germline V CDR1 and CDR2: MNHEY, SMNVEV (reference sequence). V lost 6 bases and J 6 bases, leaving 15 bases between the germline ends. This CDR3 spans 14 amino acids.

This clone was seen just once. The chain recombines TRBV6-5 with TRBJ2-1; D is unresolved. V was shortened by 4 bases and J by 7 bases, with 8 bases between the two germline ends. CDR1 and CDR2 from the germline V gene are MNHEY and SVGAGI. The CDR3 contains 12 residues. The CDR3 coding sequence is TGTGCCAGCAGTTCCATCCAGAATGAGCAGTTCTTC. The encoded protein is CASSSIQNEQFF.

The genes are TRBV5-6 and TRBJ2-2, with a weak D call TRBD1 (6 bases). Trimming removed 0 bases from V and 6 bases from J, with 9 bases in between. Germline CDR1 is SGHDT and CDR2 is YYEEEE. This CDR3 is 14 amino acids long. The CDR3 DNA follows: TGTGCCAGCAGCTTGGACAGGGCGTCCGGGGAGCTGTTTTTT. This encodes CASSLDRASGELFF.

The chain uses TRBV19 and TRBJ1-1; 7 positions match TRBD1. Germline V gene lookup returns CDR1 LNHDA and CDR2 SQIVND (reference sequence). Trimming took 5 bases from V and 6 from J; bases not matched to a gene: 9. This CDR3 has 14 residues. The CDR3 reads CASSGRQGPSEAFF. The DNA for the CDR3 is TGTGCCAGTAGTGGGCGACAGGGACCTTCTGAAGCTTTCTTT.

The rearrangement uses TRBV10-3 and TRBJ1-1; TRBD1 matches at 7 bases. The V segment lost 0 bases and the J segment 3 bases; nucleotides outside the gene matches: 4. The length of the CDR3 is 15 residues. The V gene's germline CDR1 is ENHRY and CDR2 SYGVKD. The CDR3 here is CAISESRGTHTEAFF. DNA for the CDR3: TGTGCCATCAGTGAGTCCAGGGGGACCCACACTGAAGCTTTCTTT.

This chain connects TRBV13 to TRBJ2-5; 10 bases align to TRBD2. After removal of 4 bases from V and 0 bases from J, the junction contained 8 bases not matched to a gene. Germline CDR1 and CDR2: PRHDT and FYEKMQ (reference sequence). CDR3 length: 17 residues. DNA for the CDR3: TGTGCCAGCAGCTCTTCTCTACTAGCGGGGCACCAAGAGACCCAGTACTTC. Translating gives CASSSSLLAGHQETQYF.

The genes are TRBV7-3 and TRBJ2-2; a possible D gene is TRBD1 (5 bases). Germline V CDR1 and CDR2: SGHTA, FQGTGA. The CDR3 has 15 amino acids. The V end lost 1 base, the J end lost 5 bases, and 11 bases lay between the germline ends. The CDR3 nucleotides read TGTGCCAGCAGCTTAAGGGGCCAGGCAACCGGGGAGCTGTTTTTT. Translation: CASSLRGQATGELFF.

Comments on this clone: This specimen includes other DNA sequences encoding the same CDR3. The chain joins TRBV9 to TRBJ2-1; D gene unclear. Per germline, CDR1 SGDLS and CDR2 YYNGEE. The germline V and J ends were trimmed by 0 bases and 3 bases, with 4 bases remaining between them. The CDR3 runs 13 residues. The CDR3 here is CASSVGYYNEQFF. Written as DNA, the CDR3 is TGTGCCAGCAGCGTAGGCTACTACAATGAGCAGTTCTTC.

The chain couples TRBV29-1 to TRBJ2-1, with D unresolved. This CDR3 region has 12 residues. Germline assignment: CDR1 SQVTM and CDR2 ANQGSEA. V lost 7 bases and J 7 bases, leaving 14 bases between the germline ends. In nucleotides, the CDR3 is TGCAGCGCCAGACTGAGGTTTAATGAGCAGTTCTTC. Translating gives CSARLRFNEQFF.

This chain uses TRBV12-3 or TRBV12-4 with TRBJ1-1; 8 bases are shared with TRBD1. The CDR3 is 12 amino acids. Germline trimming cut 8 bases from V and 5 bases from J; bases unmatched to any gene: 4. The CDR3 sequence: CASGQGWTEAFF. CDR3 nucleotides: TGTGCCAGCGGACAGGGTTGGACTGAAGCTTTCTTT.